What follows are 3 T cell receptor beta chains derived from one specimen sequenced in a study of T cell changes during pregnancy in multiple sclerosis (dated by TCRdb to between 2018 and 2020). Libraries were constructed by the immunoSEQ multiplex PCR assay. This is the immuneACCESS table as TCRdb keeps it, with only in-frame sequences that have V and J called. A part of the clones is gone; compared with another copy, unresolved V genes explain less than half, and the rest is unexplained. Across this sample there are some 87,000 clones, with 85% to 95% seen only once. The ten biggest clones cover around 2.7% of the sample. The sequencing here drew on peripheral blood, taken in the first trimester of pregnancy. The receptors stem from a female donor with multiple sclerosis, enrolled in a pregnancy study.

The chain links TRBV2 to TRBJ2-2; D is uncertain. V lost 5 bases and J 6 bases, leaving 13 bases between the germline ends. The germline V gene has CDR1 SNHLY and CDR2 FYNNEI. CDR3 length: 14 residues. The CDR3 region has the DNA TGTGCCAGCAGTTCCCCCCCTTCAGCCGGGGAGCTGTTTTTT. Translated: CASSSPPSAGELFF.

In its sample, this clone was seen once. This chain joins TRBV30 and TRBJ2-3, with TRBD2 matching 12 bases. Unmatched junction bases numbered 3, after V lost 5 bases and J lost 6 bases. Looked up from germline, CDR1 is GTSNPN and CDR2 is SVGIG (reference sequence). The CDR3 is 13 residues long. The CDR3 DNA follows: TGTGCCTGGCTAGCGGGAGGGAGTGATACGCAGTATTTT. It specifies CAWLAGGSDTQYF.

V and J are TRBV11-2 and TRBJ2-7; no firm D call. The CDR3 loop spans 13 amino acids. The V gene's germline CDR1 is SGHAT and CDR2 FQNNGV. V was clipped by 1 base and J by 4 bases, with 8 bases between them. The CDR3 protein is CASSLGAEYEQYF. The CDR3 nucleotides are TGTGCCAGCAGCTTAGGGGCCGAATACGAGCAGTACTTC.